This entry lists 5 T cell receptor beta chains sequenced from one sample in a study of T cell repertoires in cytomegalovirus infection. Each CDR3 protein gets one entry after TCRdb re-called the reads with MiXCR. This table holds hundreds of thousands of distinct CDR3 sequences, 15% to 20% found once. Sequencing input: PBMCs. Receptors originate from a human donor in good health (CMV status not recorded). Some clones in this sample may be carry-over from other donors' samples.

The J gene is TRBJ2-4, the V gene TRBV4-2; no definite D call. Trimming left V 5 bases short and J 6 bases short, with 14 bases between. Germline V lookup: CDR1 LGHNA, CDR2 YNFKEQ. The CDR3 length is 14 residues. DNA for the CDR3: TGTGCCAGCAGCGATATCGTTCGATTAAACATTCAGTACTTC. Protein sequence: CASSDIVRLNIQYF.

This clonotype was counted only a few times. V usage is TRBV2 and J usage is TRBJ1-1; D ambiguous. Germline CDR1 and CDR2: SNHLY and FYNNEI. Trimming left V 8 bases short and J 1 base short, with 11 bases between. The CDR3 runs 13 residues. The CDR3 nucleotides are TGTGCCAGCGGGAGGGAAGGGAACACTGAAGCTTTCTTT. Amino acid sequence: CASGREGNTEAFF.

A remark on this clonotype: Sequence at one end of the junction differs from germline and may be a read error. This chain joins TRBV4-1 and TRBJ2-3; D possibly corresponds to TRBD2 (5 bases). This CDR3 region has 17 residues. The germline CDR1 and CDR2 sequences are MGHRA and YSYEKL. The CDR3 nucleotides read TGTGCCAGCAGCCAAGTGGGCCTAGCATCTAGCACAGATACGCAGTATTTT. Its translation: CASSQVGLASSTDTQYF.

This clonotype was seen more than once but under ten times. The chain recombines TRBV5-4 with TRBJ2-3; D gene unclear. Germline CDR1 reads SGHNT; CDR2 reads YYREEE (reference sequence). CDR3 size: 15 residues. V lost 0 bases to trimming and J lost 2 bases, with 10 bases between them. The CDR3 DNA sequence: TGTGCCAGCAGCTTGGAGGGAATTGACACAGATACGCAGTATTTT. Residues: CASSLEGIDTDTQYF.

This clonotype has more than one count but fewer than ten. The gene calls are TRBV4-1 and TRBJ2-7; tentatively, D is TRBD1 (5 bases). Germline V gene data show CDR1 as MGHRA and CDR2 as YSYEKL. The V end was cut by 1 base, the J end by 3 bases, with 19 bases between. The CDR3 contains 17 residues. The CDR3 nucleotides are TGCGCCAGCAGCCAAGTCCCCAAGACCGACAGAGTCTACGAGCAGTACTTC. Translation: CASSQVPKTDRVYEQYF.